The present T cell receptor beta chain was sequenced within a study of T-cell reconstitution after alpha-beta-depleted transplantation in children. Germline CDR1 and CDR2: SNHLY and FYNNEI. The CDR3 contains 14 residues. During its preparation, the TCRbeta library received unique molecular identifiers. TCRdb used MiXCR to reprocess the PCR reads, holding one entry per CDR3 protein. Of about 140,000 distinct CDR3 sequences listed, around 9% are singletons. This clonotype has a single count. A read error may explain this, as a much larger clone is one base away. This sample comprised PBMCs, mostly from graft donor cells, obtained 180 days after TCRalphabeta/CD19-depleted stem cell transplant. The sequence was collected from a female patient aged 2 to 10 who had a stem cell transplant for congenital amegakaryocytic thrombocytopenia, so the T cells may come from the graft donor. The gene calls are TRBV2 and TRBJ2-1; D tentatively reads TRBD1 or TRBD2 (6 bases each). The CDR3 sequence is CSSSENGGGNEQFF. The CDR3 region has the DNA TGTTCCAGCAGTGAGAATGGAGGGGGAAATGAGCAGTTCTTC.